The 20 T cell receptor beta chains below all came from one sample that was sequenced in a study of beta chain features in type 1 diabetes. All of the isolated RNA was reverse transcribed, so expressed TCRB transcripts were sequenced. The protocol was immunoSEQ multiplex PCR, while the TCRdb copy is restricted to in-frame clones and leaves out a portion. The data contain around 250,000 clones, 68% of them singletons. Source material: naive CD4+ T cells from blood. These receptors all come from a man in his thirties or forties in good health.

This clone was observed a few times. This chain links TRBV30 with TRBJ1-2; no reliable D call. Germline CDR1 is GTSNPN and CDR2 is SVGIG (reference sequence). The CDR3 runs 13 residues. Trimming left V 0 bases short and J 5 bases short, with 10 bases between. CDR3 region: CAWSVRLAYGYTF. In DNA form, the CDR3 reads TGTGCCTGGAGTGTACGGTTAGCGTATGGCTACACCTTC.

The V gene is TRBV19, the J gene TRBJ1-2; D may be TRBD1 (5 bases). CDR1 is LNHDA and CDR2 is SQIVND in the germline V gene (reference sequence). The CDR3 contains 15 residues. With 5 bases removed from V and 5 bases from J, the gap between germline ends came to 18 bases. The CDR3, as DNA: TGTGCCAGTAGTCCCCGGGGGGACCTCGGGTATGGCTACACCTTC. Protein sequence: CASSPRGDLGYGYTF.

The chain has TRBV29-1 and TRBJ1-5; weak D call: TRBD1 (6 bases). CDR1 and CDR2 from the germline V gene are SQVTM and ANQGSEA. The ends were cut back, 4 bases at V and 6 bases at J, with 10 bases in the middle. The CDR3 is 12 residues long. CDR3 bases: TGCAGCGTTGCCGGGGGCGGTCAGCCCCAGCATTTT. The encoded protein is CSVAGGGQPQHF. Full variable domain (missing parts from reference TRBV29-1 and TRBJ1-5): SAVISQKPSRDICQRGTSLTIQCQVDSQVTMMFWYRQQPGQSLTLIATANQGSEATYESGFVIDKFPISRPNLTFSTLTVSNMSPEDSSIYLCSVAGGGQPQHFGDGTRLSIL.

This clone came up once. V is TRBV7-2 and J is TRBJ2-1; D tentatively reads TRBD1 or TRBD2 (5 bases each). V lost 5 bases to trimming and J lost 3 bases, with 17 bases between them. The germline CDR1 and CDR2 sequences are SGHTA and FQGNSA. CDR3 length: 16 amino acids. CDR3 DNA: TGTGCCAGCAGCCCGCCGAGTGGGGGTCTCTACAATGAGCAGTTCTTC. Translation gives CASSPPSGGLYNEQFF.

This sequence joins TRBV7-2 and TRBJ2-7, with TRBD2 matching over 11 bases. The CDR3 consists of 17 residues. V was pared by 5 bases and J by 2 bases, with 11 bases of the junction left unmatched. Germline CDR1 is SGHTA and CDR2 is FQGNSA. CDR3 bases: TGTGCCAGCAGCAGCCGGACTAGCGGGCATATTACCTACGAGCAGTACTTC. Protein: CASSSRTSGHITYEQYF.

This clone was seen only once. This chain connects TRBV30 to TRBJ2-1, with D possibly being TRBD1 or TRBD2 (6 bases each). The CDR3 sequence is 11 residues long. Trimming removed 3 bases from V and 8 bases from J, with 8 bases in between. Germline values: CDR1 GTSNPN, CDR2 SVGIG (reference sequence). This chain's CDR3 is CAWSGGDEQFF. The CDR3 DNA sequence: TGTGCCTGGAGCGGGGGCGATGAGCAGTTCTTC.

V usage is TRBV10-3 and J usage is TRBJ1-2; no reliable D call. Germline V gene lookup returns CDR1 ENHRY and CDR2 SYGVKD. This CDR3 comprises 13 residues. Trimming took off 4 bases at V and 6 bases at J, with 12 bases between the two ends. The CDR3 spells CAISAASDDGYTF. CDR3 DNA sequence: TGTGCCATCAGTGCAGCGTCGGACGATGGCTACACCTTC.

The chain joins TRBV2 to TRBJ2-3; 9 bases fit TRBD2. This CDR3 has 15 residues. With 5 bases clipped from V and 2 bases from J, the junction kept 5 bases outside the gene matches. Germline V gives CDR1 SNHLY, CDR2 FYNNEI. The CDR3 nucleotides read TGTGCCAGCAGTAGGCTAGCGGGGCCCACAGATACGCAGTATTTT. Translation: CASSRLAGPTDTQYF.

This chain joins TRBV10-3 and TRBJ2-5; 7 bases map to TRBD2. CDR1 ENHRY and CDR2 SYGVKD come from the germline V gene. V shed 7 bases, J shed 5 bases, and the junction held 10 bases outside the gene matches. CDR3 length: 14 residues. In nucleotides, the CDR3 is TGTGCCATCAAGGGCGCCGCGGGGGAGGAGACCCAGTACTTC. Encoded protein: CAIKGAAGEETQYF.

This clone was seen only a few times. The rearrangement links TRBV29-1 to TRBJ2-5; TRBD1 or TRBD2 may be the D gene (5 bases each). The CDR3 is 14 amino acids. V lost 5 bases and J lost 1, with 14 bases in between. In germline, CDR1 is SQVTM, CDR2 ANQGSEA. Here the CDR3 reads CSVSGTAIQETQYF. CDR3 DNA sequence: TGCAGCGTTTCCGGGACGGCTATCCAAGAGACCCAGTACTTC.

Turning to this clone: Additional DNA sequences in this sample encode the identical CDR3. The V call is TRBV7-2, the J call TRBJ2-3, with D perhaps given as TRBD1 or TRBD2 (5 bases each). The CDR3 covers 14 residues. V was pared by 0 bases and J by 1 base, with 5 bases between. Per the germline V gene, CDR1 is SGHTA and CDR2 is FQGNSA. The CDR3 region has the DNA TGTGCCAGCAGCTTAGCGGGGGGCACAGATACGCAGTATTTT. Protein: CASSLAGGTDTQYF.

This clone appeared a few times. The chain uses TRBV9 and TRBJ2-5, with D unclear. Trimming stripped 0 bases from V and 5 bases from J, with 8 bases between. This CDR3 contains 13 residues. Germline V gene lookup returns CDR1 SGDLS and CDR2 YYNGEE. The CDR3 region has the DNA TGTGCCAGCAGCGTAGTCCTGGGGGAGACCCAGTACTTC. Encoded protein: CASSVVLGETQYF.

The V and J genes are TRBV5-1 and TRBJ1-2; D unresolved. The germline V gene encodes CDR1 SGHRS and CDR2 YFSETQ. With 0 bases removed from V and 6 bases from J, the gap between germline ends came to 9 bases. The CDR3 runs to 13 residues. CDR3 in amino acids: CASSLGHGNGYTF. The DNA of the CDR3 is TGCGCCAGCAGCTTGGGACATGGGAATGGCTACACCTTC.

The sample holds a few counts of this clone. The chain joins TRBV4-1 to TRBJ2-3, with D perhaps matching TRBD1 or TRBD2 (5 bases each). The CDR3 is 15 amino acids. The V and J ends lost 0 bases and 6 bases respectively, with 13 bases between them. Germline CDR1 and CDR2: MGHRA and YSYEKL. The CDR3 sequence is CASSQEGTRTDTQYF. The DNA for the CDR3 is TGCGCCAGCAGCCAAGAGGGGACGAGGACGGATACGCAGTATTTT.

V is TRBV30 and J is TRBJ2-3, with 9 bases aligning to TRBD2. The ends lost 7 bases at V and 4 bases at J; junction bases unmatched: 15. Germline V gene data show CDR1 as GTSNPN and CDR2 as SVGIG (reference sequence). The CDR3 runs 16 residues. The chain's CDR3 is CASREKSGRRPDTQYF. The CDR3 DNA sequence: TGTGCCTCAAGGGAAAAAAGCGGGAGGAGGCCAGATACGCAGTATTTT.

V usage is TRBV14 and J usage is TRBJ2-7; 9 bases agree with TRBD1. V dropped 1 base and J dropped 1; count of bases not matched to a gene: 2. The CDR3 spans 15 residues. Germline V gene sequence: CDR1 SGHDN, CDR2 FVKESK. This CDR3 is CASSQGTGVSYEQYF. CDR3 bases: TGTGCCAGCAGCCAAGGGACAGGGGTATCCTACGAGCAGTACTTC.

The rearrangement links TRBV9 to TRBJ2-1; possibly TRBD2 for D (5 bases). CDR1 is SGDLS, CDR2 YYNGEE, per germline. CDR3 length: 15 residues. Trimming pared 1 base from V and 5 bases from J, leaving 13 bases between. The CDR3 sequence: CASSVTAVLNNEQFF. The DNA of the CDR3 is TGTGCCAGCAGCGTAACAGCGGTTCTCAACAATGAGCAGTTCTTC.

The CDR3 coding sequence is TGTGCCAGCTCACCCCTATTCAGCACAGATACGCAGTATTTT. As protein: CASSPLFSTDTQYF. This sequence joins TRBV18 and TRBJ2-3; D remains unclear. Germline V gives CDR1 KGHSH, CDR2 LQKENI. Trimming stripped 3 bases from V and 0 bases from J, with 7 bases between. The CDR3 sequence is 14 residues long.

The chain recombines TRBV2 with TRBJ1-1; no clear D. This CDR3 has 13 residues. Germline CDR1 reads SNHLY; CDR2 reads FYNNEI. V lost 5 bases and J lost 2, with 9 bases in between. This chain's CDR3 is CASSLVRNTEAFF. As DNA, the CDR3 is TGTGCCAGCAGTTTGGTGAGAAACACTGAAGCTTTCTTT.

The CDR3 protein is CASSGIGEWQGNGYTF. The CDR3 bases are TGTGCCAGCAGTGGAATAGGAGAATGGCAGGGGAATGGCTACACCTTC. This chain uses TRBV25-1 with TRBJ1-2; TRBD1 might be the D (6 bases). In germline, CDR1 is MGHDK, CDR2 SYGVNS. The CDR3 extends over 16 amino acids. V shed 4 bases and J shed 6 bases, with 21 bases lying between them.